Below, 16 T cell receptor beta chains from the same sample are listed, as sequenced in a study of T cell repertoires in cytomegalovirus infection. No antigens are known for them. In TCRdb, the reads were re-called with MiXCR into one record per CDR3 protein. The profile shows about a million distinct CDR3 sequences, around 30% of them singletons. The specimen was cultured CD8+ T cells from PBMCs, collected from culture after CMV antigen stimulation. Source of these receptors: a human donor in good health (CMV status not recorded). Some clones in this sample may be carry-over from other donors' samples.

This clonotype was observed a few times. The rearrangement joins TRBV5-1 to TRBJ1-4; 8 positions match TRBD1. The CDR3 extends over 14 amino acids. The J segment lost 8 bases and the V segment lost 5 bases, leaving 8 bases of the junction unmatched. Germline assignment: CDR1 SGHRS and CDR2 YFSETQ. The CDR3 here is CASSYTDRAEKLFF. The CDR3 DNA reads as TGCGCCAGCAGTTACACGGACAGGGCCGAAAAACTGTTTTTT.

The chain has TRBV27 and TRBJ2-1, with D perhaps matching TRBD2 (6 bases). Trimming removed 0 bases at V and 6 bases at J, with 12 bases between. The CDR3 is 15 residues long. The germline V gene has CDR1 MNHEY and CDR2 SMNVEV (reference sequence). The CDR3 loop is CASSLSRRGSNEQFF. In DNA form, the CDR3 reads TGTGCCAGCAGTTTATCGCGGCGGGGTTCCAATGAGCAGTTCTTC.

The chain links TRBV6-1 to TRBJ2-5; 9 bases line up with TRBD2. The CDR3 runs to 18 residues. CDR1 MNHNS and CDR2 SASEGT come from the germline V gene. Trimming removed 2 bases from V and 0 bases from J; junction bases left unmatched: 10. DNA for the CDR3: TGTGCCAGCAGTGAATGGGGTAGCGGGGGCCTGTACCAAGAGACCCAGTACTTC. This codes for CASSEWGSGGLYQETQYF.

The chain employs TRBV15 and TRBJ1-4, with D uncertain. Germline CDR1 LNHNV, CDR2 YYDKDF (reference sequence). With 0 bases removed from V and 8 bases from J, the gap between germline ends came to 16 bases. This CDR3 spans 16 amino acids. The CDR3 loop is CATSRDPEARAEKLFF. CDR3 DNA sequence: TGTGCCACCAGCAGAGATCCCGAGGCTCGCGCGGAAAAACTGTTTTTT.

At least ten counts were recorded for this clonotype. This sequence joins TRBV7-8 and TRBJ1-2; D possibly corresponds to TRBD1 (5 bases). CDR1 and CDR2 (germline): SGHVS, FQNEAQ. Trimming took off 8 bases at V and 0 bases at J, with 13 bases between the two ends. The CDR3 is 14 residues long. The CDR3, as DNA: TGTGCCAGCTTAGGGGTAGGGTCTAACTATGGCTACACCTTC. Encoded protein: CASLGVGSNYGYTF.

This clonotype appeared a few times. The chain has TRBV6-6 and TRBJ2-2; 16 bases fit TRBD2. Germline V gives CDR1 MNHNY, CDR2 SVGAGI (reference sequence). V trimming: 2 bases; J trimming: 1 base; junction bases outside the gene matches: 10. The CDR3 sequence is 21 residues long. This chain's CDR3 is CASSYQPPGTSGGGNTGELFF. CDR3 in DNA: TGTGCCAGCAGTTACCAGCCTCCCGGGACTAGCGGGGGGGGGAACACCGGGGAGCTGTTTTTT.

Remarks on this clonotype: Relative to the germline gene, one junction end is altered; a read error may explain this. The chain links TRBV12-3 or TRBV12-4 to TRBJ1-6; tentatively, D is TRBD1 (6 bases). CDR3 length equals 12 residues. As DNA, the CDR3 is TGCAAAAGTGGGCAGGGGTGTTCACCCCTCCACTTT. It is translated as CKSGQGCSPLHF.

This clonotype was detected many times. As DNA, the CDR3 is TGTGCCACCGCCTCAGGGGGCTTTTACAATGAGCAGTTCTTC. Protein: CATASGGFYNEQFF. The V and J genes are TRBV6-5 and TRBJ2-1; 8 positions match TRBD1. The CDR3 has 14 amino acids. With 10 bases clipped from V and 4 bases from J, the junction kept 9 bases outside the gene matches. The germline V gene encodes CDR1 MNHEY and CDR2 SVGAGI.

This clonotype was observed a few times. DNA for the CDR3: TGTGCCAGCAGACTCGGCCTGACTGAAGCTTTCTTT. Translation gives CASRLGLTEAFF. This sequence joins TRBV7-2 and TRBJ1-1, with D unclear. Germline V gives CDR1 SGHTA, CDR2 FQGNSA. V was pared by 6 bases and J by 5 bases, with 10 bases between. This CDR3 has 12 amino acids.

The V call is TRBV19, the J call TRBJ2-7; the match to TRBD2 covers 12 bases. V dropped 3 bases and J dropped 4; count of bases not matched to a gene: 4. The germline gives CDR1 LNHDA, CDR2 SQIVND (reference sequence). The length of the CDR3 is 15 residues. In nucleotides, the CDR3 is TGTGCCAGTAGTATCGGACTAGCGGGGTTATACGAGCAGTACGTC. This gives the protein CASSIGLAGLYEQYV.

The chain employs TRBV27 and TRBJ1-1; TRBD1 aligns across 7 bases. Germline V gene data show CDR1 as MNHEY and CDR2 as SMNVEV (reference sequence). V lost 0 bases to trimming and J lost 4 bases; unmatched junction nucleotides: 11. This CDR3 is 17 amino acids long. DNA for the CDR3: TGTGCCAGCAGTTTATCCCCCCAGGGGGTTGGCGGCACTGAAGCTTTCTTT. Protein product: CASSLSPQGVGGTEAFF.

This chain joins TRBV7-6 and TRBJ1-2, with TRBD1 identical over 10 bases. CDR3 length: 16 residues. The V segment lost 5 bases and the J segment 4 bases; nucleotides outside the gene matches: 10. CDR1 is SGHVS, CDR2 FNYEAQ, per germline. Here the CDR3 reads CASSRLGTGEPYGYTF. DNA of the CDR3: TGTGCCAGCAGCCGGTTAGGGACAGGGGAACCCTATGGCTACACCTTC.

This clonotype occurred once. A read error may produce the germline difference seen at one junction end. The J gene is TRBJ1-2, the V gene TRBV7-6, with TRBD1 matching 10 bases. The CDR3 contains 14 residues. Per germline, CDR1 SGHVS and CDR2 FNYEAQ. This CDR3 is CANSVTGGRDGYTF. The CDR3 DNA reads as TGTGCCAACAGCGTGACAGGGGGCCGGGATGGCTACACCTTC. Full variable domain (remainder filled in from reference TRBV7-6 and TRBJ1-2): GAGVSQSPRYKVTKRGQDVALRCDPISGHVSLYWYRQALGQGPEFLTYFNYEAQQDKSGLPNDRFSAERPEGSISTLTIQRTEQRDSAMYRCANSVTGGRDGYTFGSGTRLTVV.

The CDR3 here is CASSLEGGYGTEAFF. CDR3 bases: TGTGCCAGCAGCTTAGAAGGGGGCTACGGCACTGAAGCTTTCTTT. V is TRBV7-6 and J is TRBJ1-1; 7 nucleotides agree with TRBD1. The germline V gene has CDR1 SGHVS and CDR2 FNYEAQ. The CDR3 extends over 15 amino acids. V was clipped by 1 base and J by 4 bases; unmatched bases: 6.

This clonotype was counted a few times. CDR3 nucleotides: TGTGCCAGCAGTTCTCCGCTGGTATACGAGCAGTACGTC. Its protein is CASSSPLVYEQYV. The J gene is TRBJ2-7, the V gene TRBV12-3 or TRBV12-4; D unresolved. V lost 4 bases and J lost 4, with 11 bases in between. This CDR3 is built from 13 residues.

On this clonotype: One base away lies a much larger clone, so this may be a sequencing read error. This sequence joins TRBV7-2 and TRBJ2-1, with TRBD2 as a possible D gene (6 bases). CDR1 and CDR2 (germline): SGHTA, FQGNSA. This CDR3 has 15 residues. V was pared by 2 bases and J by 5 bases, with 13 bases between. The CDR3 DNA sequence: TGTGCCAGCAGCTTACAACGGGGGAGCCACAATGAGCAGTTCTTC. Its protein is CASSLQRGSHNEQFF.